This TCR beta chain is drawn from a study of spatial heterogeneity in lung cancer. Noted time point: blood at routine non-recurrence follow-up after resection. The V and J ends lost 6 bases and 4 bases respectively, with 6 bases between them. This CDR3 spans 12 amino acids. CDR1 is SEHNR, CDR2 FQNEAQ, per germline (reference sequence). One entry per CDR3 protein results from TCRdb running MiXCR on the 5' RACE reads. The sample includes about 10,000 distinct CDR3 sequences, 10% of them seen just once. The table lists this clonotype with many counts. The input for sequencing was PBMCs, taken at follow-up. The gene calls are TRBV7-9 and TRBJ2-2; tentative D call: TRBD2 (6 bases). This TCR came from a female donor with early-stage non-small cell lung cancer. CDR3 DNA sequence: TGTGCCAGCAGGCGGGGCACCGGGGAGCTGTTTTTT. Protein product: CASRRGTGELFF.